The sequence of this T cell receptor beta chain was determined in a study of blood T cell repertoires in COVID-19. Study as a whole: Acute and convalescent COVID-19 samples came from the United States, Italy and Spain. The cDNA or gDNA used as material had been derived from T cells, B-cell-depleted T cells, or PBMCs.

The CDR3 extends over 15 amino acids. In germline, CDR1 is SNHLY, CDR2 FYNNEI. V gave up 6 bases and J gave up 2 bases; unmatched junction bases: 7. Authors' processing steps: Nucleated cell counts were estimated from reference gene primer amplification. Only in-frame clones appear in the TCRdb table, and some are missing; sequencing was by immunoSEQ multiplex PCR. V and J calls and clone size follow that table, whereas D and trimming were derived from the DNA. Of around 140,000 clones in the sample, 70% to 90% were seen once. This chain links TRBV2 with TRBJ1-5, with 7 positions matching TRBD1. The receptor comes from a human donor in a cohort sampled during active COVID-19. The specimen sequenced was peripheral blood. CDR3 protein: CASRLTGLGNQPQHF. CDR3 coding DNA: TGTGCCAGCAGATTGACAGGGTTGGGCAATCAGCCCCAGCATTTT. Supplemented by reference TRBV2 and TRBJ1-5, the full variable domain reads EPEVTQTPSHQVTQMGQEVILRCVPISNHLYFYWYRQILGQKVEFLVSFYNNEISEKSEIFDDQFSVERPDGSNFTLKIRSTKLEDSAMYFCASRLTGLGNQPQHFGDGTRLSIL.